Here is one TCR beta chain with its context. V dropped 4 bases and J dropped 12; count of bases not matched to a gene: 11. The CDR3 is made up of 13 amino acids. Germline CDR1 is SGHDT and CDR2 is YYEEEE. This sample stems from a study of blood T cell repertoires in COVID-19. In the authors' workflow: By means of reference gene primer amplification, nucleated cell counts were estimated. The data were produced by immunoSEQ multiplex PCR, yet TCRdb's version contains in-frame clones alone and is incomplete. That table supplies the V and J calls and clone size; D and trimming were determined from the DNA. Here the sample spans hundreds of thousands of clones, about 90% being singletons.

This TCR was recovered from a woman aged 45-65 years with acute or convalescent COVID-19. The sample was peripheral blood. This rearrangement joins TRBV5-6 to TRBJ2-7, with 9 bases fitting TRBD1. The CDR3 region is CASSPGQGQGVYF. Written as DNA, the CDR3 is TGTGCCAGCAGCCCGGGACAGGGTCAGGGGGTGTACTTC.